Listed below are T cell receptor beta chains from one sample, sequenced in a study of blood T cells in healthy people across ages. TCRdb re-called the 5' RACE reads with MiXCR, one entry per CDR3 protein. The sample carries about 930,000 distinct CDR3 sequences, almost 30% recorded once. These same records also appear under a second study, on T cells of mothers and their children.

The source material was blood. Receptors were obtained from a woman between 40 and 50 years old in good health. The CDR3 runs from the conserved cysteine through the conserved F or W.

>TRBJ2-1|TRBV5-1
CASSLALTSGTLNEQFF
>TRBJ1-1|TRBV7-2
CASSRPGAEAFF
>TRBJ1-5|TRBV20-1
CSARGGTNSNQPQHF
>TRBJ2-7|TRBV7-8
CASSPDRVGVEQYF
>-|TRBV29-1
CSVEQSTGRKTQYF
>TRBJ2-7|TRBV20-1
CSASRTSYEQYF
>TRBJ1-1|TRBV6-4
CASSETNMNTEAFF
>TRBJ2-7|TRBV12-3/TRBV12-4
CASSLGLAGGSEQYF
>TRBJ1-5|TRBV6-2/TRBV6-3
CASNRQAGRPQHF
>TRBJ2-7|TRBV7-8
CASSFDRNSYEQYF
>TRBJ2-7|TRBV12-3/TRBV12-4
CASSVGTGVTYEQYF
>TRBJ2-7|TRBV18
CASSPNAGHEQYF
>TRBJ2-7|TRBV24-1
CATSDPAGQGVGEQYF
>TRBJ2-5|TRBV7-2
CASSPRTSGVSGETQYF
>TRBJ2-7|TRBV15
CATSRDQGRYEQYF
>TRBJ2-7|TRBV6-1
CASTFRGGYEQYF
>TRBJ1-2|TRBV7-2
CASSVGSREGYTF
>TRBJ2-7|TRBV20-1
CSASPRDRSSYEQYF
>TRBJ2-7|TRBV30
CAWSVGGHLYEQYF
>TRBJ1-1|TRBV12-3/TRBV12-4
CASSLGGSPREAFF
>TRBJ2-1|TRBV14
CASSRTGTGSYNEQFF
>TRBJ1-1|TRBV20-1
CSATSPGTEAFF
>TRBJ2-7|TRBV4-1
CASSQAEGGQQYF
>TRBJ2-7|TRBV6-1
CASSGPTGDYEQYF
>TRBJ2-7|TRBV6-2/TRBV6-3
CASKRGPSCEQYF
>TRBJ2-5|TRBV5-1
CASSFGGTQETQYF
>TRBJ2-7|TRBV5-1
CASSLAFAGGPQYF
>TRBJ1-5|TRBV27
CASPPAPNQPQHF
>TRBJ1-4|TRBV29-1
CSVQIRTGSEKLFF
>TRBJ1-4|TRBV27
CASSLSLDGEKLFF
>TRBJ2-1|TRBV4-3
CASSQDLTSGGGYNEQFF
>TRBJ2-3|TRBV28
CASSVLDRGPDTQYF
>TRBJ2-3|TRBV7-6
CASSLARADTQYF
>TRBJ2-5|TRBV28
CASSFALPGLAGEGETQYF
>TRBJ2-3|TRBV7-2
CASNSGGGGDTQYF
>TRBJ2-7|TRBV4-3
CASSQALSEVRGEQYF
>TRBJ1-2|TRBV5-1
CASSGDRGQSGYTF
>TRBJ2-1|TRBV3-1
CASSPGSEGEQFF
>TRBJ2-5|TRBV5-1
CASSLAGIEETQYF
>TRBJ1-2|TRBV28
CASSPAPGTGGYTF
>TRBJ1-6|TRBV6-1
CASPGVEDNSPLHF
>TRBJ1-5|TRBV5-1
CASCLGGTHQPQHF
>TRBJ1-5|TRBV20-1
CSARGGTGVFQPQHF
>TRBJ1-5|TRBV28
CASSEWTGAIQPQHF
>TRBJ1-1|TRBV12-3/TRBV12-4
CASSRDRPEAFF
>TRBJ1-1|TRBV29-1
CSETTGVGTEAFF
>TRBJ1-5|TRBV20-1
CSARRGSRGQPQHF
>-|TRBV7-6
CASSVSPGGPHEQYF
>TRBJ1-1|TRBV29-1
CSVQVGGYPNTEAFF
>TRBJ2-7|TRBV28
CASRLGPGTATYEQYF
>TRBJ2-5|TRBV9
CASSPAAGTGVWETQYF
>TRBJ2-3|TRBV27
CASSYRYTDTQYF
>TRBJ2-3|TRBV19
CASSIAGPSTDTQYF
>TRBJ2-7|TRBV7-2
CASSFWETYEQYF
>TRBJ1-2|TRBV10-3
CAISQTGRYGYTF
>-|TRBV6-2/TRBV6-3
CASSLPPGLSKNEQYF
>TRBJ2-7|TRBV5-5
CASSLPTGTGLHEQYF
>TRBJ2-6|TRBV29-1
CSVDLTGSSGANVLTF
>TRBJ1-2|TRBV12-3/TRBV12-4
CASSPGRLGGYTF
>TRBJ2-1|TRBV24-1
CASGTGVAEQFF